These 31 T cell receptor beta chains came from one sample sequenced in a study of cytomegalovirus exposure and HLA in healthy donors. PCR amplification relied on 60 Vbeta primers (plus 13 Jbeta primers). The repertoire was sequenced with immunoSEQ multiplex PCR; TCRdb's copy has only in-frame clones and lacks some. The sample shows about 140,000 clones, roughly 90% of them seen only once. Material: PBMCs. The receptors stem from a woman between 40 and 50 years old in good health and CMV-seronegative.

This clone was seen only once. The CDR3 region is CASSGSGTWSAEAFF. The CDR3 region has the DNA TGTGCCAGCAGTGGATCTGGGACATGGTCGGCTGAAGCTTTCTTT. V and J are TRBV6-1 and TRBJ1-1, with a possible D match to TRBD1 (6 bases). CDR3 length: 15 amino acids. Germline assignment: CDR1 MNHNS and CDR2 SASEGT. V was clipped by 4 bases and J by 6 bases, with 18 bases between them.

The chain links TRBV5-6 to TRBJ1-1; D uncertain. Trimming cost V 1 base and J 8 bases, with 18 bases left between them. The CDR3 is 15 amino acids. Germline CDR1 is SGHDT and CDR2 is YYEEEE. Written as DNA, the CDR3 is TGTGCCAGCAGCTTGTCTTTAGAACAGTTGCTGGAAGCTTTCTTT. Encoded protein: CASSLSLEQLLEAFF.

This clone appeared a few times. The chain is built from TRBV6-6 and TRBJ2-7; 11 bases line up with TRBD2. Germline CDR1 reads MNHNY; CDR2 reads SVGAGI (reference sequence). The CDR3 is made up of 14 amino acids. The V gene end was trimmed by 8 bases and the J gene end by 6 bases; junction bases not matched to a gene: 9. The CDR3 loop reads CASAVAGGPSEQYF. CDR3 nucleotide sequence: TGTGCCAGCGCAGTAGCGGGAGGGCCCAGCGAGCAGTACTTC.

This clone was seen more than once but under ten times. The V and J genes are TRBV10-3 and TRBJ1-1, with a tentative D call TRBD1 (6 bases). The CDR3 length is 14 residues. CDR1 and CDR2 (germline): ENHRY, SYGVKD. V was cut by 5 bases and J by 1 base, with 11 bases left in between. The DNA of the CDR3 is TGTGCCATCAGTCTGACAGGCTCGAACACTGAAGCTTTCTTT. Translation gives CAISLTGSNTEAFF.

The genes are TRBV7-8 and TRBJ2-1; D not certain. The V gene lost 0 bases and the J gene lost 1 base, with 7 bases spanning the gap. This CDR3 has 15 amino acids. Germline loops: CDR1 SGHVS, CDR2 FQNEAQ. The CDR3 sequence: CASSLAGRSYNEQFF. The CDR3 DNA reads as TGTGCCAGCAGCTTAGCGGGCAGGTCCTACAATGAGCAGTTCTTC.

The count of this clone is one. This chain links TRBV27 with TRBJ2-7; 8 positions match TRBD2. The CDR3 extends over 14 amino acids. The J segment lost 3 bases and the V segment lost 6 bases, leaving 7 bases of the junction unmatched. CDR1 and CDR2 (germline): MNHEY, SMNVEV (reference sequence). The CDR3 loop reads CASRGTSGDYEQYF. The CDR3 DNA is TGTGCCAGCAGGGGAACTAGCGGAGACTACGAGCAGTACTTC.

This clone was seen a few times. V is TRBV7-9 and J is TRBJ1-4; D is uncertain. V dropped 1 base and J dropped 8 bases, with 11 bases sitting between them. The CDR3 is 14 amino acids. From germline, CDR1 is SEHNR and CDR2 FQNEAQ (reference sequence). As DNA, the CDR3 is TGTGCCAGCAGCTTAGAGGGAGGCGGGGAAAAACTGTTTTTT. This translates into CASSLEGGGEKLFF.

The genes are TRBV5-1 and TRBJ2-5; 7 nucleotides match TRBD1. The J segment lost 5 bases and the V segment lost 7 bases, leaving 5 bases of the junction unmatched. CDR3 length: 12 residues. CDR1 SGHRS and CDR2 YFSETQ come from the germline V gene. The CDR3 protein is CASGTDGETQYF. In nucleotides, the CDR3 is TGCGCCAGCGGGACAGACGGGGAGACCCAGTACTTC.

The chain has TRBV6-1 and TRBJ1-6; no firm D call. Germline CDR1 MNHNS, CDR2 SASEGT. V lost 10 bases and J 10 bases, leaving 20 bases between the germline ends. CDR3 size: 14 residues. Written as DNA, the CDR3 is TGTGCCACGGCACCCTCAGTACGCGGGTCACCCCTCCACTTT. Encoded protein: CATAPSVRGSPLHF.

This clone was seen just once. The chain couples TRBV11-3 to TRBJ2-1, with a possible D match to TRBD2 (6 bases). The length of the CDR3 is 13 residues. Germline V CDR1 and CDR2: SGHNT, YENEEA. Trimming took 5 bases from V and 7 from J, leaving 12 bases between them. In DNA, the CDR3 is TGTGCCAGCAGCACAGCGGGTGAAAATGAGCAGTTCTTC. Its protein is CASSTAGENEQFF.

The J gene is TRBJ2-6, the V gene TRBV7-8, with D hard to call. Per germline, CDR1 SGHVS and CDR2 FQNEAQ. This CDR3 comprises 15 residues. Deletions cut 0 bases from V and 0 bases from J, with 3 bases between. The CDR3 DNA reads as TGTGCCAGCAGCTTAGCCCGCTCTGGGGCCAACGTCCTGACTTTC. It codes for CASSLARSGANVLTF.

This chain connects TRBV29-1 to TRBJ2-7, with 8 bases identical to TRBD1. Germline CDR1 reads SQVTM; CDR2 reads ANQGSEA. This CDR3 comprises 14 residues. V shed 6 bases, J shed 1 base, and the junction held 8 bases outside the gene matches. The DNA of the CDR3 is TGCAGCGTGAAACAGGGGGAAAGGTCCTACGAGCAGTACTTC. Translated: CSVKQGERSYEQYF.

The DNA of the CDR3 is TGTGCCAGCAGCGATAGCGGGGTCAGGGGGGAGCTGTTTTTT. Translated, it gives CASSDSGVRGELFF. The J gene is TRBJ2-2, the V gene TRBV7-7, with 8 bases fitting TRBD2. The V segment lost 5 bases and the J segment 8 bases; nucleotides outside the gene matches: 7. Germline CDR1 is SSHAT and CDR2 is FNYEAQ (reference sequence). There are 14 residues in the CDR3.

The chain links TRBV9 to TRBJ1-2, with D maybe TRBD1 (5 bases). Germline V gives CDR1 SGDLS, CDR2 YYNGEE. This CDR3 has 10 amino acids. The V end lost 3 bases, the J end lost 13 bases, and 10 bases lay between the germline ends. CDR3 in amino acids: CASSGDSLTF. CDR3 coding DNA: TGTGCCAGCAGCGGAGACAGCCTCACCTTC. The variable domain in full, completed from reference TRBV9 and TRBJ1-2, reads DSGVTQTPKHLITATGQRVTLRCSPRSGDLSVYWYQQSLDQGLQFLIQYYNGEERAKGNILERFSAQQFPDLHSELNLSSLELGDSALYFCASSGDSLTFGSGTRLTVV.

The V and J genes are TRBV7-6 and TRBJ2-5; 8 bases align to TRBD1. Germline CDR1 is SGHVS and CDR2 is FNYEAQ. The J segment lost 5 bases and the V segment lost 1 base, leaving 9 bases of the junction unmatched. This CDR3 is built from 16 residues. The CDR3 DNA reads TGTGCCAGCAGCTTAGGTTCGGCAGGGGGCTGGGAGACCCAGTACTTC. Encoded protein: CASSLGSAGGWETQYF.

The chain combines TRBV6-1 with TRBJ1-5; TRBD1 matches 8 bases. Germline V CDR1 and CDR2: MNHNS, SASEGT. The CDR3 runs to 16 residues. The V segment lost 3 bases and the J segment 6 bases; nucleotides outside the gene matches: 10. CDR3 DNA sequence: TGTGCCAGCAGTGATCTCGGCAGGGGGCGAATTCAGCCCCAGCATTTT. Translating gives CASSDLGRGRIQPQHF.

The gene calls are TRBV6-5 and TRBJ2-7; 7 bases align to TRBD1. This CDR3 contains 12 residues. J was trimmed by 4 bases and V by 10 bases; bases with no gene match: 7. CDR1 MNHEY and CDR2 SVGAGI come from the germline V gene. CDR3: CATDRVGYEQYF. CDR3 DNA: TGTGCCACAGACAGGGTGGGATACGAGCAGTACTTC.

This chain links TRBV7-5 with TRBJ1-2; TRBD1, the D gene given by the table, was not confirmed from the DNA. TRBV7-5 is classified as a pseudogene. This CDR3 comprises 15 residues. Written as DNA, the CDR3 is TGTGTCAGAAGCCACCGGGACAGAGACCTATGTGGCTACACCTTC. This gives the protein CVRSHRDRDLCGYTF.

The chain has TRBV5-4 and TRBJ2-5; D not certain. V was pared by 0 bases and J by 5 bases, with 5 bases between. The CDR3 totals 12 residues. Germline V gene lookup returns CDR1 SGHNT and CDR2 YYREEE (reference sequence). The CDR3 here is CASSLDAETQYF. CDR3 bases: TGTGCCAGCAGCTTGGACGCGGAGACCCAGTACTTC.

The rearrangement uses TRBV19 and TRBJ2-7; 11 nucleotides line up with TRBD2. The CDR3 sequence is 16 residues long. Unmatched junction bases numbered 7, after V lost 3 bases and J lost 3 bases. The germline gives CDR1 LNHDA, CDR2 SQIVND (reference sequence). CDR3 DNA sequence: TGTGCCAGTAGTATGGGGACTAGCGGTTCCTTCTACGAGCAGTACTTC. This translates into CASSMGTSGSFYEQYF.

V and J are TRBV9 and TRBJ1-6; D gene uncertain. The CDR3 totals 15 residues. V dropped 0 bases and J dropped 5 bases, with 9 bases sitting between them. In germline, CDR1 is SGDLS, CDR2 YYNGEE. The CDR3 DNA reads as TGTGCCAGCAGCGTAGGCGGAGTAGATAATTCACCCCTCCACTTT. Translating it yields CASSVGGVDNSPLHF.

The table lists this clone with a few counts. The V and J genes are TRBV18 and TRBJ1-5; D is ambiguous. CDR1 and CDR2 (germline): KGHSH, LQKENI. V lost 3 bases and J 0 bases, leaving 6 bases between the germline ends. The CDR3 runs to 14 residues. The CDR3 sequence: CASSPEYSNQPQHF. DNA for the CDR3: TGTGCCAGCTCACCGGAGTATAGCAATCAGCCCCAGCATTTT.

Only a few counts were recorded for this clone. DNA of the CDR3: TGCGCCAGCAGCTTCGGGAGCCAAGAGACCCAGTACTTC. Encoded protein: CASSFGSQETQYF. V gene TRBV5-1 combines with J gene TRBJ2-5; D is perhaps TRBD2 (6 bases). With 2 bases removed from V and 1 base from J, the gap between germline ends came to 6 bases. CDR3 length: 13 amino acids. Germline loops: CDR1 SGHRS, CDR2 YFSETQ.

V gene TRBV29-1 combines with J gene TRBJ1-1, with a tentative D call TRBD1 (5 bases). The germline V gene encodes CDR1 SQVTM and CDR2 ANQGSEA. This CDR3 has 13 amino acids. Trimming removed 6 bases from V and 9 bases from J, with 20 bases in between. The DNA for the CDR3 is TGCAGCGTGCACCCACAGGAGTCTGACAAAGCTTTCTTT. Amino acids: CSVHPQESDKAFF.

The CDR3 region is CAAQGASTDTQYF. As DNA, the CDR3 is TGTGCCGCACAGGGGGCTAGCACAGATACGCAGTATTTT. The gene calls are TRBV10-3 and TRBJ2-3, with 9 bases lining up with TRBD1. The V gene's germline CDR1 is ENHRY and CDR2 SYGVKD. CDR3 size: 13 residues. Losses at the gene ends were 11 bases for V and 0 bases for J; bases not matched to a gene: 3.

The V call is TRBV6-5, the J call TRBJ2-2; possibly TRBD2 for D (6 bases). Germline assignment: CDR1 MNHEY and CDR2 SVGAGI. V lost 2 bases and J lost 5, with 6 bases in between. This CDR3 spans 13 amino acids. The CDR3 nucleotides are TGTGCCAGCAGTTACGGGAGGACCGGGGAGCTGTTTTTT. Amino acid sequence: CASSYGRTGELFF.

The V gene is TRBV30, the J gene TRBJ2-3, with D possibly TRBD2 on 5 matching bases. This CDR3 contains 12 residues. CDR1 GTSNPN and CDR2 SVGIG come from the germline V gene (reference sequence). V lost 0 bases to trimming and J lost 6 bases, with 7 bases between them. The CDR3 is CAWSVLGDTQYF. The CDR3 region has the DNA TGTGCCTGGAGTGTACTAGGGGATACGCAGTATTTT.

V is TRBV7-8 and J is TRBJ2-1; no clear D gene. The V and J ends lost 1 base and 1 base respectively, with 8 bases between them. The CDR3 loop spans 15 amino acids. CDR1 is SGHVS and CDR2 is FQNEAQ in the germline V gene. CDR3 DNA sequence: TGTGCCAGCAGCTTAGAATGGAGTTCCTACAATGAGCAGTTCTTC. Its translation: CASSLEWSSYNEQFF.

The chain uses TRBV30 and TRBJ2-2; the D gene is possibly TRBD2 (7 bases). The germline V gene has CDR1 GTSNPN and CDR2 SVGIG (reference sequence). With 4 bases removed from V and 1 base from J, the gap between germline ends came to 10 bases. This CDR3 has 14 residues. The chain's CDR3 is CAWTRGGNTGELFF. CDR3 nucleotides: TGTGCCTGGACAAGGGGGGGGAACACCGGGGAGCTGTTTTTT.

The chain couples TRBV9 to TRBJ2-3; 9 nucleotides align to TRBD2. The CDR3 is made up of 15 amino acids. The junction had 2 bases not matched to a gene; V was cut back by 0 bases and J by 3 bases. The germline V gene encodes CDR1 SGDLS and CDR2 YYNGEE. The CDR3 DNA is TGTGCCAGCAGCGTAGCCGCGGGAGGGACAGATACGCAGTATTTT. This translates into CASSVAAGGTDTQYF.

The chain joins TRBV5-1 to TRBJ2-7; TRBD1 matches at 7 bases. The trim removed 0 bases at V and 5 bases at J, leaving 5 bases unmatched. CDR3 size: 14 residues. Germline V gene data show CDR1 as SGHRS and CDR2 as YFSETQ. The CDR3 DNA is TGCGCCAGCAGCTTGGGGGAAACAGGGGACGAGCAGTACTTC. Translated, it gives CASSLGETGDEQYF. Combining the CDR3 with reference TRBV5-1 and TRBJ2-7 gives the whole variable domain KAGVTQTPRYLIKTRGQQVTLSCSPISGHRSVSWYQQTPGQGLQFLFEYFSETQRNKGNFPGRFSGRQFSNSRSEMNVSTLELGDSALYLCASSLGETGDEQYFGPGTRLTVT.